This TCR beta chain was retrieved from a study of cytomegalovirus exposure and HLA in healthy donors. PCR employed 60 Vbeta and 13 Jbeta primers. Assay used: immunoSEQ multiplex PCR; TCRdb lists only in-frame clones, some missing. Here the sample spans about 110,000 clones, around three quarters being singletons. V lost 4 bases to trimming and J lost 5 bases; unmatched junction nucleotides: 12. CDR1 and CDR2 (germline): SGHAT, FQNNGV. The CDR3 has 17 amino acids. The chain combines TRBV11-2 with TRBJ2-2; 8 nucleotides match TRBD2. Source material: PBMCs. The clonotype was recovered from a woman in her thirties or forties in good health and CMV-seronegative. The CDR3 spells CASSSPSGGAGTGELFF. The CDR3 DNA is TGTGCCAGCAGCTCTCCTTCCGGGGGGGCAGGAACCGGGGAGCTGTTTTTT. The entire variable domain, with the rest obtained from reference TRBV11-2 and TRBJ2-2, is as follows: EAGVAQSPRYKIIEKRQSVAFWCNPISGHATLYWYQQILGQGPKLLIQFQNNGVVDDSQLPKDRFSAERLKGVDSTLKIQPAKLEDSAVYLCASSSPSGGAGTGELFFGEGSRLTVL.